Below, 25 T cell receptor beta chains from the same sample are listed, as sequenced in a study of T cells in lung cancer brain metastases. Here immunoSEQ multiplex PCR was the method, and the copy in TCRdb shows in-frame clones only, minus some. The sample records about 400 clones, 90% to 95% being singletons. Sequenced sample: tumor tissue from a brain metastasis. The receptors shown here come from a woman aged 50 to 60 with non-small cell lung cancer that had spread to the brain.

The gene calls are TRBV7-9 and TRBJ1-2; D unresolved. Germline V CDR1 and CDR2: SEHNR, FQNEAQ (reference sequence). This CDR3 region has 12 residues. V lost 5 bases and J lost 6, with 10 bases in between. The CDR3 nucleotides read TGTGCCAGCAGCGCGGTCCCGGATGGCTACACCTTC. Translating it yields CASSAVPDGYTF. Combining the CDR3 with reference TRBV7-9 and TRBJ1-2 gives the whole variable domain DTGVSQNPRHKITKRGQNVTFRCDPISEHNRLYWYRQTLGQGPEFLTYFQNEAQLEKSRLLSDRFSAERPKGSFSTLEIQRTEQGDSAMYLCASSAVPDGYTFGSGTRLTVV.

DNA for the CDR3: TGTGCCAGCAGCTACCGCGAGCGGCCGGCTTACAATGAGCAGTTCTTC. This sequence encodes CASSYRERPAYNEQFF. The rearrangement uses TRBV7-3 and TRBJ2-1; a possible D gene is TRBD2 (5 bases). There are 16 residues in the CDR3. Germline CDR1 and CDR2: SGHTA and FQGTGA. V was trimmed by 4 bases and J by 4 bases, leaving 17 bases between them.

J is TRBJ2-7 and V is TRBV7-8, with 10 positions matching TRBD1. Germline CDR1 SGHVS, CDR2 FQNEAQ. CDR3 length equals 21 residues. Unmatched junction bases numbered 22, after V lost 1 base and J lost 4 bases. CDR3 region: CASSLENTGWGQGLGMYEQYF. The DNA for the CDR3 is TGTGCCAGCAGCTTAGAAAATACGGGATGGGGACAGGGGTTGGGTATGTACGAGCAGTACTTC.

V gene TRBV12-1 combines with J gene TRBJ2-6; the table gives TRBD1 as D, unverified against the DNA. TRBV12-1 is a pseudogene locus. The CDR3 has 14 amino acids. The CDR3 spells CASSRQSRANVLTF. The DNA of the CDR3 is TGTGCCAGCAGCAGACAAAGTCGGGCCAACGTCCTGACTTTC.

This clone was detected once. This rearrangement joins TRBV19 to TRBJ1-6; possible D gene TRBD1, 5 bases. Trimming took 3 bases from V and 0 from J, leaving 6 bases between them. The CDR3 consists of 15 residues. In germline, CDR1 is LNHDA, CDR2 SQIVND (reference sequence). This CDR3 reads CASSMDNSYNSPLHF. The CDR3 DNA follows: TGTGCCAGTAGTATGGACAACTCCTATAATTCACCCCTCCACTTT.

The V gene is TRBV6-6, the J gene TRBJ1-1, with 7 bases fitting TRBD1. J lost 1 base, V lost 4 bases, and 6 bases had no gene match. The CDR3 is 15 residues long. The germline V gene encodes CDR1 MNHNY and CDR2 SVGAGI (reference sequence). The CDR3 bases are TGTGCCAGCAGTTCTACCGGGACAGCGAACACTGAAGCTTTCTTT. Residues: CASSSTGTANTEAFF.

V and J are TRBV18 and TRBJ1-1; D gene ambiguous. Germline CDR1 KGHSH, CDR2 LQKENI. The CDR3 runs to 13 residues. Trimming stripped 5 bases from V and 8 bases from J, with 15 bases between. The CDR3 reads CASSIRQESEAFF. The DNA of the CDR3 is TGTGCCAGCTCAATCCGGCAGGAGTCCGAAGCTTTCTTT.

This chain links TRBV7-2 with TRBJ1-6; the D is unclear. V lost 2 bases and J lost 4, with 0 bases in between. Germline CDR1 is SGHTA and CDR2 is FQGNSA. This CDR3 spans 12 amino acids. The CDR3: CASSLYNSPLHF. CDR3 DNA: TGTGCCAGCAGCTTATATAATTCACCCCTCCACTTT. Full variable domain (rest looked up from reference TRBV7-2 and TRBJ1-6): GAGVSQSPSNKVTEKGKDVELRCDPISGHTALYWYRQSLGQGLEFLIYFQGNSAPDKSGLPSDRFSAERTGGSVSTLTIQRTQQEDSAVYLCASSLYNSPLHFGNGTRLTVT.

The DNA for the CDR3 is TGTGCCAGCAGTCCTCCGGTCAGGGGGACCTACGAGCAGTACTTC. Translated: CASSPPVRGTYEQYF. V is TRBV28 and J is TRBJ2-7, with TRBD1 matching over 7 bases. Germline CDR1 is MDHEN and CDR2 is SYDVKM. This CDR3 comprises 15 residues. V was clipped by 5 bases and J by 2 bases; unmatched bases: 9.

The chain carries TRBV4-3 and TRBJ1-5, with unresolved D. Germline V gene sequence: CDR1 LGHNA, CDR2 YSLEER. The CDR3 has 14 amino acids. V was trimmed by 0 bases and J by 7 bases, leaving 10 bases between them. The CDR3 reads CASSQDIREQPQHF. CDR3 DNA: TGCGCCAGCAGCCAAGATATAAGAGAACAGCCCCAGCATTTT.

V gene TRBV30 combines with J gene TRBJ1-1; D uncertain. The CDR3 totals 13 residues. Trimming stripped 0 bases from V and 6 bases from J, with 11 bases between. CDR1 is GTSNPN and CDR2 is SVGIG in the germline V gene (reference sequence). DNA for the CDR3: TGTGCCTGGAGTGTTCTGGGCATGGCTGAAGCTTTCTTT. Translated, it gives CAWSVLGMAEAFF. The full variable domain, rest sourced from reference TRBV30 and TRBJ1-1, is SQTIHQWPATLVQPVGSPLSLECTVEGTSNPNLYWYRQAAGRGLQLLFYSVGIGQISSEVPQNLSASRPQDRQFILSSKKLLLSDSGFYLCAWSVLGMAEAFFGQGTRLTVV.

This clone was counted between two and nine times. This chain connects TRBV30 to TRBJ2-1; 7 bases map to TRBD1. From germline, CDR1 is GTSNPN and CDR2 SVGIG (reference sequence). The CDR3 is made up of 15 amino acids. The junction had 8 bases not matched to a gene; V was cut back by 1 base and J by 5 bases. The CDR3 nucleotides are TGTGCCTGGAGTGAGAAAGGGGGCTTCAACAATGAGCAGTTCTTC. Amino acids: CAWSEKGGFNNEQFF.

The chain is built from TRBV9 and TRBJ2-7, with D maybe TRBD2 (5 bases). V lost 7 bases and J lost 1, with 24 bases in between. Germline V CDR1 and CDR2: SGDLS, YYNGEE. This CDR3 is 17 amino acids long. As DNA, the CDR3 is TGTGCCAGCCCCCGCTGGTGGCTTGAACGGGGTTCCTACGAGCAGTACTTC. Protein: CASPRWWLERGSYEQYF.

The chain uses TRBV5-6 and TRBJ2-3, with unresolved D. The CDR3 loop spans 13 amino acids. The germline V gene has CDR1 SGHDT and CDR2 YYEEEE. V was cut by 2 bases and J by 0 bases, with 4 bases left in between. The CDR3 bases are TGTGCCAGCAGCTTCTCTAGCACAGATACGCAGTATTTT. Its protein is CASSFSSTDTQYF.

The genes are TRBV7-2 and TRBJ1-2, with unresolved D. V was shortened by 1 base and J by 3 bases, with 21 bases between the two germline ends. The CDR3 extends over 18 amino acids. Germline V lookup: CDR1 SGHTA, CDR2 FQGNSA. The CDR3 nucleotides read TGTGCCAGCAGCTTAGTTCCCACCGGACCCCCGCGGGACTATGGCTACACCTTC. It yields the protein CASSLVPTGPPRDYGYTF. Filled out from reference TRBV7-2 and TRBJ1-2, the complete variable domain reads GAGVSQSPSNKVTEKGKDVELRCDPISGHTALYWYRQSLGQGLEFLIYFQGNSAPDKSGLPSDRFSAERTGGSVSTLTIQRTQQEDSAVYLCASSLVPTGPPRDYGYTFGSGTRLTVV.

In DNA, the CDR3 is TGTGCCAGCAGTGGGACAGGGGCGCGTGGCTACACCTTC. Protein product: CASSGTGARGYTF. The chain links TRBV27 to TRBJ1-2, with 10 bases fitting TRBD1. The germline V gene encodes CDR1 MNHEY and CDR2 SMNVEV (reference sequence). V was clipped by 5 bases and J by 7 bases; unmatched bases: 4. CDR3 length: 13 residues.

V is TRBV5-1 and J is TRBJ2-3; the match to TRBD2 covers 7 bases. CDR3 length: 14 residues. Germline CDR1 SGHRS, CDR2 YFSETQ. With V trimmed by 4 bases and J by 5 bases, 7 bases remained unmatched. The CDR3 protein is CASSTGRAEDTQYF. CDR3 sequence (DNA): TGCGCCAGCAGCACGGGGAGGGCGGAAGATACGCAGTATTTT. Complete variable domain (other parts from reference TRBV5-1 and TRBJ2-3): KAGVTQTPRYLIKTRGQQVTLSCSPISGHRSVSWYQQTPGQGLQFLFEYFSETQRNKGNFPGRFSGRQFSNSRSEMNVSTLELGDSALYLCASSTGRAEDTQYFGPGTRLTVL.

This chain connects TRBV10-2 to TRBJ2-7, with TRBD1 identical over 9 bases. Germline CDR1 WSHSY, CDR2 SAAADI. CDR3 length equals 16 residues. After removal of 3 bases from V and 1 base from J, the junction contained 7 bases not matched to a gene. The CDR3 DNA reads as TGCGCCAGCAGTGACCCGGGACAGGGAACATCCTACGAGCAGTACTTC. Amino acids: CASSDPGQGTSYEQYF.

V usage is TRBV2 and J usage is TRBJ1-1; no clear D. V was shortened by 6 bases and J by 8 bases, with 16 bases between the two germline ends. Germline V gene sequence: CDR1 SNHLY, CDR2 FYNNEI. This CDR3 region has 13 residues. CDR3 loop: CASRASPPTEAFF. The DNA for the CDR3 is TGTGCCAGCAGGGCCTCGCCACCTACGGAAGCTTTCTTT.

The V gene is TRBV28, the J gene TRBJ1-5; D possibly corresponds to TRBD1 (6 bases). Germline V gene data show CDR1 as MDHEN and CDR2 as SYDVKM. The CDR3 spans 14 residues. Trimming left V 6 bases short and J 4 bases short, with 13 bases between. The CDR3 here is CASSPSQGNQPQHF. CDR3 nucleotide sequence: TGTGCCAGCAGCCCTAGTCAGGGGAATCAGCCCCAGCATTTT.

J is TRBJ2-7 and V is TRBV5-1; D is tentatively TRBD1 or TRBD2 (5 bases each). CDR1 is SGHRS, CDR2 YFSETQ, per germline. The CDR3 runs to 13 residues. V dropped 0 bases and J dropped 3 bases, with 7 bases sitting between them. The CDR3 coding sequence is TGCGCCAGCAGCTTGGGGGGGTTCTACGAGCAGTACTTC. As protein: CASSLGGFYEQYF.

The chain joins TRBV14 to TRBJ1-1; possible D gene TRBD1, 5 bases. The V and J ends lost 0 bases and 3 bases respectively, with 5 bases between them. CDR1 is SGHDN, CDR2 FVKESK, per germline. This CDR3 has 13 residues. Here the CDR3 reads CASSQDRDTEAFF. The CDR3 nucleotides read TGTGCCAGCAGCCAAGACAGGGACACTGAAGCTTTCTTT.

The rearrangement uses TRBV7-3 and TRBJ2-7; D is uncertain. The CDR3 has 13 residues. Trimming cost V 0 bases and J 2 bases, with 5 bases left between them. The germline V gene has CDR1 SGHTA and CDR2 FQGTGA. The chain's CDR3 is CASSLTEAYEQYF. The CDR3 nucleotides are TGTGCCAGCAGCTTAACAGAAGCCTACGAGCAGTACTTC.

With regard to this clone: One junction end disagrees with the germline gene, perhaps due to a read error. The chain is built from TRBV27 and TRBJ2-5, with D perhaps TRBD2 (5 bases). Germline-derived CDR1 and CDR2 are MNHEY and SMNVEV (reference sequence). The CDR3 is 13 residues long. The CDR3 DNA follows: TGTGCCAACAGTTTAGAACGGGGAGAGACCCAGTACTTC. Amino acids: CANSLERGETQYF.

The V call is TRBV5-1, the J call TRBJ1-2; 9 positions agree with TRBD1. This CDR3 has 22 amino acids. With 4 bases clipped from V and 3 bases from J, the junction kept 28 bases outside the gene matches. The V gene's germline CDR1 is SGHRS and CDR2 YFSETQ. The CDR3 is CASSNLPGQGEFESPRYYGYTF. CDR3 bases: TGCGCCAGCAGCAACCTACCGGGACAGGGTGAGTTCGAATCACCTCGGTACTATGGCTACACCTTC. The whole variable domain, remainder taken from reference TRBV5-1 and TRBJ1-2, is KAGVTQTPRYLIKTRGQQVTLSCSPISGHRSVSWYQQTPGQGLQFLFEYFSETQRNKGNFPGRFSGRQFSNSRSEMNVSTLELGDSALYLCASSNLPGQGEFESPRYYGYTFGSGTRLTVV.